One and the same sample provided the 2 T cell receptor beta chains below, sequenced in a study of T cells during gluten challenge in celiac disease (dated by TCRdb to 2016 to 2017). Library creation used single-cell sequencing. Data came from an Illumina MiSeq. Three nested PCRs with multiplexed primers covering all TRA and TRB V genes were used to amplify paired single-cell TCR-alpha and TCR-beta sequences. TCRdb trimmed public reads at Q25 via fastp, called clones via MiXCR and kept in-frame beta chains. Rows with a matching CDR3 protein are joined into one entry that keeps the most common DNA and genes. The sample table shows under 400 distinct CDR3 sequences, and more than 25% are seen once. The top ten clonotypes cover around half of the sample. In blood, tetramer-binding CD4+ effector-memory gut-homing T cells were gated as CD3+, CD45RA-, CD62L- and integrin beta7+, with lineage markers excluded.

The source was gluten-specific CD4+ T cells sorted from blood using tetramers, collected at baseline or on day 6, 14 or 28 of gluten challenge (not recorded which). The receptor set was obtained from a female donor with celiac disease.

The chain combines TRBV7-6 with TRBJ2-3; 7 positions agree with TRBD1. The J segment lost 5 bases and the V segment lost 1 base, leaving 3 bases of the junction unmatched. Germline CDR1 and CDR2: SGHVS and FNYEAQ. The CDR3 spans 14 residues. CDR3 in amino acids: CASSLGQGVDTQYF. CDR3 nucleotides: TGTGCCAGCAGCTTAGGACAGGGAGTAGATACGCAGTATTTT.

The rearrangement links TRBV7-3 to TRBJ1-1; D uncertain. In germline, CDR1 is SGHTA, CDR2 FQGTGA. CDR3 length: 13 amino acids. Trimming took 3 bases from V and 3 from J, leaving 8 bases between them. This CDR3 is CASSFSRDTEAFF. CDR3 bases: TGTGCCAGCAGCTTTTCCAGAGACACTGAAGCTTTCTTT.